This T cell receptor (beta chain) was profiled in a study of T cell responses to AZD1222 COVID-19 vaccine. A remark on this clone: Its specificity is unknown. The identical CDR3 is also encoded by other nucleotide sequences in the sample.

CDR1 and CDR2 from the germline V gene are MNHEY and SMNVEV (reference sequence). The junction had 1 base not matched to a gene; V was cut back by 2 bases and J by 2 bases. This CDR3 has 14 amino acids. The study's findings and limits: At 160-218 and 743-854, vaccine-associated CD4 TCRs were dominant, and they spanned spike.

Data came from immunoSEQ multiplex PCR; TCRdb stores just in-frame clones and leaves some out. Counted here are about 150,000 clones, 75% to 90% occurring once; the ten biggest clones make up around 8%. The chain uses TRBV27 and TRBJ1-1; 8 positions match TRBD1. The clonotype originates from an adult in good health. Sequences were derived from peripheral blood, sampled on day 0 of AZD1222 vaccination. CDR3 residues: CASSLTGGNTEAFF. CDR3 coding DNA: TGTGCCAGCAGTTTAACAGGGGGAAACACTGAAGCTTTCTTT.